Shown below are 28 T cell receptor beta chains from a single sample sequenced in a study of cytomegalovirus exposure and HLA in healthy donors. It was with 60 Vbeta and 13 Jbeta primers that the PCR ran. Assay used: immunoSEQ multiplex PCR; TCRdb lists only in-frame clones, some missing. The sample contains some 190,000 clones, about 87% of which appear only once. The source material was PBMCs. These receptors were taken from a young woman in good health and CMV-seronegative.

The J gene is TRBJ1-2, the V gene TRBV28; D might be TRBD1 (6 bases). CDR1 MDHEN and CDR2 SYDVKM come from the germline V gene. This CDR3 has 15 residues. V lost 3 bases to trimming and J lost 4 bases, with 15 bases between them. Written as DNA, the CDR3 is TGTGCCAGCAGTTTTTGGAAGCGAGGGGGCTATGGCTACACCTTC. This encodes CASSFWKRGGYGYTF.

The chain employs TRBV28 and TRBJ2-5, with 8 bases aligning to TRBD1. The germline V gene has CDR1 MDHEN and CDR2 SYDVKM. The V segment lost 3 bases and the J segment 5 bases; nucleotides outside the gene matches: 5. The CDR3 runs to 14 residues. Written as DNA, the CDR3 is TGTGCCAGCAGTTTTCTCAGGGGGCAGGAGACCCAGTACTTC. Translation: CASSFLRGQETQYF.

In nucleotides, the CDR3 is TGTGCCAGCAGCCAAGATGGCGGGCGCGGGCGCACAGATACGCAGTATTTT. Its translation is CASSQDGGRGRTDTQYF. The chain joins TRBV4-2 to TRBJ2-3, with D perhaps TRBD2 (5 bases). Trimming removed 0 bases at V and 1 base at J, with 14 bases between. The CDR3 loop spans 17 amino acids. Germline loops: CDR1 LGHNA, CDR2 YNFKEQ.

This chain uses TRBV7-2 with TRBJ2-5; possible D gene TRBD1, 5 bases. Germline V CDR1 and CDR2: SGHTA, FQGNSA. The CDR3 totals 13 residues. Trimming pared 4 bases from V and 6 bases from J, leaving 12 bases between. The CDR3 loop reads CASSWGSAQTQYF. DNA of the CDR3: TGTGCCAGCAGCTGGGGCTCCGCCCAGACCCAGTACTTC.

The chain links TRBV29-1 to TRBJ1-2, with TRBD1 identical over 8 bases. V dropped 7 bases and J dropped 1; count of bases not matched to a gene: 5. The CDR3 totals 13 residues. Germline V CDR1 and CDR2: SQVTM, ANQGSEA. CDR3 in amino acids: CSGGTGLNYGYTF. In nucleotides, the CDR3 is TGCAGCGGCGGGACAGGCCTTAACTATGGCTACACCTTC.

This chain joins TRBV19 and TRBJ1-5; D perhaps matches TRBD1 (6 bases). Per germline, CDR1 LNHDA and CDR2 SQIVND (reference sequence). The CDR3 sequence is 14 residues long. Trimming pared 6 bases from V and 2 bases from J, leaving 11 bases between. The CDR3 DNA sequence: TGTGCCAGTAGGTTGGACAGACGCAATCAGCCCCAGCATTTT. Encoded protein: CASRLDRRNQPQHF.

The chain's CDR3 is CASSPLGGTGLSYEQYF. In DNA form, the CDR3 reads TGTGCCAGCAGCCCATTGGGCGGGACAGGCCTATCCTACGAGCAGTACTTC. The chain employs TRBV11-2 and TRBJ2-7; 8 bases line up with TRBD1. V lost 5 bases, J lost 1 base, and 13 bases stayed unmatched. Germline assignment: CDR1 SGHAT and CDR2 FQNNGV. The CDR3 contains 17 residues.

The chain uses TRBV29-1 and TRBJ2-7, with D tentatively TRBD2 (6 bases). V dropped 2 bases and J dropped 6 bases, with 14 bases sitting between them. The CDR3 covers 13 residues. Germline CDR1 reads SQVTM; CDR2 reads ANQGSEA. This CDR3 reads CSVEWVQGGEQYF. The CDR3 DNA reads TGCAGCGTTGAATGGGTTCAGGGAGGCGAGCAGTACTTC.

The chain recombines TRBV9 with TRBJ2-7; 7 nucleotides agree with TRBD2. Germline values: CDR1 SGDLS, CDR2 YYNGEE. There are 15 residues in the CDR3. J gave up 4 bases and V 0 bases, and 7 bases lay outside the gene matches. CDR3 bases: TGTGCCAGCAGCGTAGACCCGGGAGGAGTATACGAGCAGTACTTC. This encodes CASSVDPGGVYEQYF.

The V and J genes are TRBV11-3 and TRBJ1-2; no firm D call. CDR1 is SGHNT, CDR2 YENEEA, per germline. CDR3 length equals 16 residues. V lost 5 bases, J lost 7 bases, and 23 bases lay in between. The CDR3 region is CASSRRREGNIAGYTF. The CDR3 DNA is TGTGCCAGCAGCCGAAGGAGGGAAGGGAATATTGCTGGCTACACCTTC.

This chain joins TRBV28 and TRBJ1-4; tentative D call: TRBD1 (5 bases). Trimming removed 0 bases at V and 5 bases at J, with 13 bases between. Germline lookup yields CDR1 MDHEN and CDR2 SYDVKM. The CDR3 sequence is 16 residues long. The CDR3 region is CASSLWPTVPNEKLFF. CDR3 sequence (DNA): TGTGCCAGCAGTTTATGGCCGACAGTACCGAATGAAAAACTGTTTTTT.

This clone has only one observation. This chain joins TRBV2 and TRBJ1-2; TRBD1 might be the D (5 bases). CDR1 and CDR2 from the germline V gene are SNHLY and FYNNEI. Trimming shortened V by 7 bases and J by 6 bases, and 21 bases separated the two germline ends. The CDR3 totals 15 residues. This CDR3 is CASTLGGERDDGYTF. The CDR3 DNA reads as TGTGCCAGCACTCTTGGGGGGGAGAGGGATGATGGCTACACCTTC.

This clone was detected a few times. The chain combines TRBV7-2 with TRBJ1-2; TRBD1 agrees at 7 bases. Germline V lookup: CDR1 SGHTA, CDR2 FQGNSA. This CDR3 has 15 residues. V lost 1 base to trimming and J lost 4 bases; unmatched junction nucleotides: 6. CDR3 region: CASSLGVGDSYGYTF. The CDR3 DNA reads as TGTGCCAGCAGCTTAGGGGTTGGGGACAGCTATGGCTACACCTTC.

The V call is TRBV29-1, the J call TRBJ2-5; 8 nucleotides agree with TRBD1. Germline CDR1 reads SQVTM; CDR2 reads ANQGSEA. The CDR3 runs to 14 residues. V dropped 6 bases and J dropped 7; count of bases not matched to a gene: 13. The CDR3 sequence: CSVVTAGGSATQYF. The CDR3 nucleotides read TGCAGCGTGGTTACCGCAGGGGGCTCGGCGACCCAGTACTTC.

This clone was counted a few times. The CDR3 here is CASSQGLGQPQHF. The CDR3 DNA reads TGCGCCAGCAGCCAAGGACTAGGGCAGCCCCAGCATTTT. V and J are TRBV4-1 and TRBJ1-5; D uncertain. V gave up 1 base and J gave up 7 bases, with 8 bases separating them. The CDR3 is 13 amino acids. Germline assignment: CDR1 MGHRA and CDR2 YSYEKL.

J is TRBJ2-7 and V is TRBV5-1, with D tentatively TRBD1 (6 bases). Germline values: CDR1 SGHRS, CDR2 YFSETQ. The CDR3 is made up of 15 amino acids. V was trimmed by 4 bases and J by 2 bases, leaving 16 bases between them. The DNA for the CDR3 is TGCGCCAGCAGCCCCCCGTTCAGGGGACCCTACGAGCAGTACTTC. Translated, it gives CASSPPFRGPYEQYF.

This chain joins TRBV9 and TRBJ2-1, with 8 nucleotides matching TRBD2. From germline, CDR1 is SGDLS and CDR2 YYNGEE. There are 14 residues in the CDR3. The V gene end was trimmed by 2 bases and the J gene end by 7 bases; junction bases not matched to a gene: 5. The CDR3 nucleotides read TGTGCCAGCAGCGTCGGGGGGGCGGGGAATGAGCAGTTCTTC. Translating it yields CASSVGGAGNEQFF. Drawing the rest from reference TRBV9 and TRBJ2-1, the complete variable domain is DSGVTQTPKHLITATGQRVTLRCSPRSGDLSVYWYQQSLDQGLQFLIQYYNGEERAKGNILERFSAQQFPDLHSELNLSSLELGDSALYFCASSVGGAGNEQFFGPGTRLTVL.

The chain uses TRBV5-1 and TRBJ2-7, with TRBD2 identical over 9 bases. Germline loops: CDR1 SGHRS, CDR2 YFSETQ. Trimming removed 3 bases from V and 0 bases from J; junction bases left unmatched: 16. CDR3 size: 19 residues. Written as DNA, the CDR3 is TGCGCCAGCAGCTCCGTACCACTAAGCGGGGGGACTAACTCCTACGAGCAGTACTTC. Translating gives CASSSVPLSGGTNSYEQYF.

This rearrangement joins TRBV5-1 to TRBJ2-7; 9 bases fit TRBD1. Looked up from germline, CDR1 is SGHRS and CDR2 is YFSETQ. The CDR3 runs 17 residues. Trimming cost V 5 bases and J 3 bases; bases outside gene matches: 15. The CDR3 spells CASSSVPRQGEGYEQYF. For the CDR3, the DNA is TGCGCCAGCAGTAGTGTTCCAAGACAGGGGGAAGGCTACGAGCAGTACTTC.

This chain links TRBV7-8 with TRBJ2-5; 8 nucleotides agree with TRBD2. V dropped 3 bases and J dropped 4; count of bases not matched to a gene: 16. From germline, CDR1 is SGHVS and CDR2 FQNEAQ. The CDR3 is 18 residues long. The CDR3 nucleotides are TGTGCCAGCAGCTTGGGTTTTAGCGGGAACCCGGTGGGAGAGACCCAGTACTTC. Its translation: CASSLGFSGNPVGETQYF.

The gene calls are TRBV29-1 and TRBJ1-3; a weak D match, TRBD1 (5 bases). The CDR3 has 13 amino acids. From germline, CDR1 is SQVTM and CDR2 ANQGSEA. Trimming shortened V by 4 bases and J by 4 bases, and 11 bases separated the two germline ends. CDR3 protein: CSVAGLLGNTIYF. The DNA for the CDR3 is TGCAGCGTTGCAGGGCTCTTGGGAAACACCATATATTTT.

V and J are TRBV28 and TRBJ2-5, with 12 nucleotides matching TRBD1. In germline, CDR1 is MDHEN, CDR2 SYDVKM. CDR3 length: 16 amino acids. After removal of 10 bases from V and 5 bases from J, the junction contained 14 bases not matched to a gene. The CDR3 coding sequence is TGTGCCACTGAAGGGACAGGGGGCGCGGGTGTGGAGACCCAGTACTTC. This encodes CATEGTGGAGVETQYF.

The rearrangement joins TRBV4-1 to TRBJ1-5, with 12 bases that match TRBD1. J lost 2 bases, V lost 4 bases, and 3 bases had no gene match. Germline CDR1 is MGHRA and CDR2 is YSYEKL. The CDR3 runs 16 residues. The CDR3 region is CASSPGTGGGNQPQHF. The DNA for the CDR3 is TGCGCCAGCAGCCCAGGGACAGGGGGCGGCAATCAGCCCCAGCATTTT.

This chain connects TRBV5-6 to TRBJ2-5; perhaps TRBD2 as D (5 bases). CDR1 SGHDT and CDR2 YYEEEE come from the germline V gene. V dropped 4 bases and J dropped 4 bases, with 11 bases sitting between them. CDR3 length: 13 residues. This CDR3 is CASSTDYGETQYF. The CDR3, as DNA: TGTGCCAGCAGCACAGACTACGGAGAGACCCAGTACTTC.

This chain connects TRBV5-1 to TRBJ1-1, with D perhaps matching TRBD1 (6 bases). The ends were cut back, 4 bases at V and 5 bases at J, with 15 bases in the middle. Germline V gives CDR1 SGHRS, CDR2 YFSETQ. This CDR3 region has 14 residues. The chain's CDR3 is CASSTTHRETEAFF. The CDR3 region has the DNA TGCGCCAGCAGCACGACTCACAGGGAGACTGAAGCTTTCTTT.

The V and J genes are TRBV29-1 and TRBJ1-2; 8 nucleotides agree with TRBD1. There are 15 residues in the CDR3. CDR1 and CDR2 (germline): SQVTM, ANQGSEA. The ends lost 4 bases at V and 8 bases at J; junction bases unmatched: 15. The CDR3: CSVGVRGRASEGYTF. The DNA for the CDR3 is TGCAGCGTTGGCGTCAGGGGGCGAGCATCTGAAGGCTACACCTTC.

The chain employs TRBV11-2 and TRBJ1-5, with unresolved D. Deletions cut 5 bases from V and 3 bases from J, with 17 bases between. The CDR3 is made up of 16 amino acids. CDR1 is SGHAT and CDR2 is FQNNGV in the germline V gene. This CDR3 is CASSPPRVGNNQPQHF. CDR3 sequence (DNA): TGTGCCAGCAGCCCCCCGAGGGTTGGAAACAATCAGCCCCAGCATTTT.

This chain links TRBV4-2 with TRBJ1-5; TRBD1 agrees at 8 bases. V dropped 1 base and J dropped 0; count of bases not matched to a gene: 11. Germline V gene sequence: CDR1 LGHNA, CDR2 YNFKEQ. CDR3 length: 19 residues. In nucleotides, the CDR3 is TGTGCCAGCAGCCAAGCCGGGACAGGAGATTCTTATAGCAATCAGCCCCAGCATTTT. Protein sequence: CASSQAGTGDSYSNQPQHF.